This T cell receptor beta chain was recovered during a study of shared clonotypes between healthy human individuals. Germline loops: CDR1 LNHDA, CDR2 SQIVND (reference sequence). V lost 4 bases, J lost 6 bases, and 15 bases lay in between. The CDR3 extends over 14 amino acids. A split of CD4+ cells into CD45RA+ naive and CD45RA-negative memory subsets was performed. Assay: immunoSEQ multiplex PCR; the TCRdb copy retains only in-frame clones and omits some. The table records millions of clones, around 94% of them present only once. Study results and limitations: Clonotype sharing among the donors was expected to vary with sequencing depth. Rarefaction indicated that sorted-subset sequencing remained incomplete although depth was large.

Worth noting for this clone: The antigen remains unidentified.

The V and J genes are TRBV19 and TRBJ1-1; a possible D gene is TRBD1 (6 bases). The receptor was isolated from a man aged 18 to 29 in good health. Sequenced material: naive CD4+ T cells sorted from blood. Described subset: CD45RA+ positively selected. The CDR3 region has the DNA TGTGCCAGTAGTACGGTCAGGGGAAGCGCTGAAGCTTTCTTT. It encodes CASSTVRGSAEAFF.